These 12 T cell receptor beta chains share one sample of origin, sequenced in a study of T cell repertoires in aging, cancer and after chemotherapy. TCR beta rearrangements were amplified from peripheral blood genomic DNA. A mixed TRB-A/B primer pool amplified rearranged TRB by multiplex touch-down PCR. TCRdb passed the multiplex PCR reads through MiXCR, listing each CDR3 protein once. This repertoire shows approximately 3,000 distinct CDR3 sequences, roughly 46% found once; its top ten account for less than 7.5%. Sample: blood. The receptors stem from a human donor with a solid tumor.

V and J are TRBV11-2 and TRBJ2-3; D may be TRBD2 (6 bases). In germline, CDR1 is SGHAT, CDR2 FQNNGV. Deletions cut 5 bases from V and 2 bases from J, with 11 bases between. The CDR3 contains 14 residues. CDR3 region: CASSKEDYTDTQYF. The CDR3 bases are TGTGCCAGCAGCAAAGAGGACTACACAGATACGCAGTATTTT.

The chain combines TRBV29-1 with TRBJ2-1; 8 bases are shared with TRBD2. Germline V lookup: CDR1 SQVTM, CDR2 ANQGSEA. This CDR3 is 15 amino acids long. J was trimmed by 11 bases and V by 8 bases; bases with no gene match: 20. The CDR3 is CSSRNRGTRINKQFF. In DNA form, the CDR3 reads TGCAGCTCCCGAAATCGGGGGACTAGAATTAATAAGCAGTTCTTC.

There are a few counts of this clonotype. V is TRBV7-2 and J is TRBJ2-7, with 11 bases aligning to TRBD1. Per germline, CDR1 SGHTA and CDR2 FQGNSA. CDR3 size: 16 residues. J lost 2 bases, V lost 5 bases, and 8 bases had no gene match. CDR3 amino acids: CASSQSAGQGAYEQYF. The DNA for the CDR3 is TGTGCCAGCAGCCAATCCGCGGGACAGGGGGCCTACGAGCAGTACTTC.

CDR3 nucleotide sequence: TGTGCCAGCAGCCAAGCGAGGATGAGCTACACCTTC. Its protein is CASSQARMSYTF. The chain recombines TRBV14 with TRBJ1-2; D uncertain. From germline, CDR1 is SGHDN and CDR2 FVKESK. The CDR3 totals 12 residues. With 1 base removed from V and 9 bases from J, the gap between germline ends came to 9 bases.

The chain is built from TRBV19 and TRBJ2-1, with a tentative D call TRBD1 (6 bases). The germline V and J ends were trimmed by 5 bases and 3 bases, with 8 bases remaining between them. Germline V gene lookup returns CDR1 LNHDA and CDR2 SQIVND (reference sequence). The CDR3 extends over 13 amino acids. As DNA, the CDR3 is TGTGCCAGTAGTCAGGGGTTCTACAATGAGCAGTTCTTC. Its translation: CASSQGFYNEQFF.

The rearrangement uses TRBV10-2 and TRBJ2-1; D possibly matches TRBD1 or TRBD2 (5 bases each). The length of the CDR3 is 14 residues. The V gene's germline CDR1 is WSHSY and CDR2 SAAADI. The V end lost 3 bases, the J end lost 9 bases, and 15 bases lay between the germline ends. The CDR3, as DNA: TGCGCCAGCAGTGACGGGACCCTTCTTTCTGAGCAGTTCTTC. Translation: CASSDGTLLSEQFF.

Sample share makes this clonotype large. The rearrangement uses TRBV29-1 and TRBJ1-2, with no clear D. CDR3 length: 13 amino acids. Per germline, CDR1 SQVTM and CDR2 ANQGSEA. Trimming removed 1 base at V and 6 bases at J, with 12 bases between. The CDR3 DNA is TGCAGCGTTGAAGTCCTTGGTGGCAATGGCTACACCTTC. Protein sequence: CSVEVLGGNGYTF.

In its sample, this clonotype was seen a few times. The chain couples TRBV5-8 to TRBJ2-1; the D gene could be TRBD1 or TRBD2 (5 bases each). Germline values: CDR1 SGHTS, CDR2 YDEGEE. The CDR3 covers 18 residues. Between the trimmed V and J ends, which lost 4 bases and 1 base, there was a span of 21 bases. The CDR3 DNA reads TGTGCCAGCAGCCTCGCAGAGGGGTCAGGCGGGTCCTACAATGAGCAGTTCTTC. Its protein is CASSLAEGSGGSYNEQFF.

By share, this clonotype ranks as large (0.1 to 1%). The chain recombines TRBV30 with TRBJ2-2; D is perhaps TRBD2 (6 bases). Germline CDR1 is GTSNPN and CDR2 is SVGIG (reference sequence). This CDR3 is 13 amino acids long. The V gene lost 0 bases and the J gene lost 6 bases, with 8 bases spanning the gap. The CDR3 DNA sequence: TGTGCCTGGAGTGTACCGGGGGCCGGGGAGCTGTTTTTT. It yields the protein CAWSVPGAGELFF.

This clonotype was observed a few times. One end of the junction fails to match germline, which may point to a read error. V gene TRBV4-2 combines with J gene TRBJ2-3; D is possibly TRBD2 (5 bases). CDR1 LGHNA and CDR2 YNFKEQ come from the germline V gene. The CDR3 extends over 14 amino acids. Here the CDR3 reads CASSHDTSADTQYF. DNA of the CDR3: TGCGCCAGCAGCCATGATACTAGTGCAGATACGCAGTATTTT.

This clonotype turned up a few times. The chain employs TRBV19 and TRBJ2-1; D gene unclear. The CDR3 is 15 amino acids. Deletions cut 5 bases from V and 0 bases from J, with 11 bases between. Germline V CDR1 and CDR2: LNHDA, SQIVND (reference sequence). As DNA, the CDR3 is TGTGCCAGTAGTTACGACCCCTACTCCTACAATGAGCAGTTCTTC. Amino acids: CASSYDPYSYNEQFF.

In its sample, this clonotype is large. The chain has TRBV29-1 and TRBJ1-2; D gene unclear. V was shortened by 0 bases and J by 8 bases, with 13 bases between the two germline ends. CDR3 length: 13 residues. From germline, CDR1 is SQVTM and CDR2 ANQGSEA. The CDR3 nucleotides read TGCAGCGTTGAAGAGGATCCGGCGTGGGGCTACACCTTC. It yields the protein CSVEEDPAWGYTF.